These 26 T cell receptor beta chains came from one sample sequenced in a study of blood T cell repertoires in COVID-19. TCRdb's copy holds only in-frame clones and misses some; the assay was immunoSEQ multiplex PCR. This sample carries 190,000 or so clones, around 87% of them seen once, and the ten largest clones take just under 0.9%. Sequenced input: peripheral blood. These receptors were collected from a woman between 18 and 29 years old who had recovered from COVID-19.

The V gene is TRBV29-1, the J gene TRBJ2-1, with unresolved D. The CDR3 spans 10 residues. Trimming stripped 2 bases from V and 8 bases from J, with 4 bases between. Germline V CDR1 and CDR2: SQVTM, ANQGSEA. This CDR3 is CSVESDEQFF. The DNA of the CDR3 is TGCAGCGTTGAATCGGATGAGCAGTTCTTC.

J is TRBJ1-1 and V is TRBV30, with D possibly matching TRBD1 (6 bases). The CDR3 sequence is 16 residues long. V lost 5 bases and J lost 0, with 19 bases in between. Germline V CDR1 and CDR2: GTSNPN, SVGIG (reference sequence). DNA of the CDR3: TGTGCCTGGGAGAACTCTCAGGGGACCGTGAACACTGAAGCTTTCTTT. This translates into CAWENSQGTVNTEAFF. The variable domain in full, with the rest retrieved from reference TRBV30 and TRBJ1-1, is SQTIHQWPATLVQPVGSPLSLECTVEGTSNPNLYWYRQAAGRGLQLLFYSVGIGQISSEVPQNLSASRPQDRQFILSSKKLLLSDSGFYLCAWENSQGTVNTEAFFGQGTRLTVV.

The chain carries TRBV7-2 and TRBJ1-1; no clear D gene. Between the trimmed V and J ends, which lost 0 bases and 5 bases, there was a span of 7 bases. This CDR3 has 13 amino acids. Per germline, CDR1 SGHTA and CDR2 FQGNSA. Written as DNA, the CDR3 is TGTGCCAGCAGCTTAGCGGAGGGAACTGAAGCTTTCTTT. Residues: CASSLAEGTEAFF. Full variable domain (outside the CDR3, taken from reference TRBV7-2 and TRBJ1-1): GAGVSQSPSNKVTEKGKDVELRCDPISGHTALYWYRQSLGQGLEFLIYFQGNSAPDKSGLPSDRFSAERTGGSVSTLTIQRTQQEDSAVYLCASSLAEGTEAFFGQGTRLTVV.

This clone was recorded only once. CDR3 loop: CATSRGSGYGYTF. The CDR3 DNA follows: TGTGCCACCAGTAGGGGGTCGGGCTATGGCTACACCTTC. This chain links TRBV24-1 with TRBJ1-2, with D tentatively TRBD1 (6 bases). This CDR3 is built from 13 residues. V dropped 6 bases and J dropped 4 bases, with 11 bases sitting between them. Germline-derived CDR1 and CDR2 are KGHDR and SFDVKD.

The chain joins TRBV19 to TRBJ2-1; D is perhaps TRBD1 (7 bases). The CDR3 contains 14 residues. V lost 5 bases and J 6 bases, leaving 14 bases between the germline ends. Germline V gene lookup returns CDR1 LNHDA and CDR2 SQIVND (reference sequence). The CDR3 DNA reads TGTGCCAGTAGTGGGGGGACAGCATTCAATGAGCAGTTCTTC. As protein: CASSGGTAFNEQFF.

The chain carries TRBV9 and TRBJ2-7; TRBD1 agrees at 7 bases. The V and J ends lost 5 bases and 0 bases, in that order; junction bases with no gene match: 5. The CDR3 is 14 amino acids. Germline V gene data show CDR1 as SGDLS and CDR2 as YYNGEE. CDR3 amino acids: CASSEGDSSYEQYF. In DNA form, the CDR3 reads TGTGCCAGCAGTGAAGGGGACAGCTCCTACGAGCAGTACTTC.

The chain uses TRBV5-1 and TRBJ1-4, with D unresolved. The V gene lost 1 base and the J gene lost 5 bases, with 6 bases spanning the gap. The germline CDR1 and CDR2 sequences are SGHRS and YFSETQ. The length of the CDR3 is 13 residues. The CDR3 bases are TGCGCCAGCAGCTTGAGAGAGAATGAAAAACTGTTTTTT. Translating it yields CASSLRENEKLFF.

This chain links TRBV9 with TRBJ2-7; 11 bases map to TRBD2. Per the germline V gene, CDR1 is SGDLS and CDR2 is YYNGEE. With V trimmed by 3 bases and J by 3 bases, 8 bases remained unmatched. The CDR3 has 16 amino acids. The CDR3 is CASSETGTSGNYEQYF. CDR3 DNA: TGTGCCAGCAGCGAAACCGGGACTAGCGGTAACTACGAGCAGTACTTC.

The genes are TRBV7-9 and TRBJ1-2; 12 bases match TRBD1. Germline-derived CDR1 and CDR2 are SEHNR and FQNEAQ (reference sequence). CDR3 size: 16 residues. The V gene end was trimmed by 5 bases and the J gene end by 6 bases; junction bases not matched to a gene: 10. The CDR3 DNA reads as TGTGCCAGCAGCCGGGGACAGGGGGCGCGGGGACATGGCTACACCTTC. Its translation is CASSRGQGARGHGYTF.

This chain uses TRBV27 with TRBJ1-4; 7 bases line up with TRBD1. The ends lost 5 bases at V and 8 bases at J; junction bases unmatched: 8. This CDR3 has 14 residues. Per germline, CDR1 MNHEY and CDR2 SMNVEV (reference sequence). Here the CDR3 reads CASSPATGYEKLFF. Written as DNA, the CDR3 is TGTGCCAGCAGTCCTGCGACAGGGTACGAAAAACTGTTTTTT.

The J gene is TRBJ2-3, the V gene TRBV24-1; D is perhaps TRBD2 (6 bases). The CDR3 consists of 16 residues. Per the germline V gene, CDR1 is KGHDR and CDR2 is SFDVKD. Trimming pared 5 bases from V and 1 base from J, leaving 15 bases between. The CDR3 loop is CATSAQPGVGTDTQYF. CDR3 DNA: TGTGCCACCAGTGCCCAGCCGGGGGTTGGCACAGATACGCAGTATTTT.

In nucleotides, the CDR3 is TGTGCCAGCGTCTCCGGGGGGTACCCTCGTCAAGAGACCCAGTACTTC. This translates into CASVSGGYPRQETQYF. J is TRBJ2-5 and V is TRBV25-1, with 7 bases fitting TRBD2. CDR3 size: 16 residues. The V segment lost 8 bases and the J segment 2 bases; nucleotides outside the gene matches: 14. Germline V gene lookup returns CDR1 MGHDK and CDR2 SYGVNS.

The chain uses TRBV29-1 and TRBJ1-1; possibly TRBD1 for D (5 bases). V shed 3 bases and J shed 3 bases, with 17 bases lying between them. The germline V gene has CDR1 SQVTM and CDR2 ANQGSEA. The CDR3 consists of 15 residues. The CDR3 reads CSVDSRQPRDTEAFF. The CDR3 bases are TGCAGCGTTGATTCTAGACAGCCCCGGGACACTGAAGCTTTCTTT.

The rearrangement uses TRBV9 and TRBJ1-2; a weak D match, TRBD1 (5 bases). Deletions cut 1 base from V and 0 bases from J, with 7 bases between. There are 14 residues in the CDR3. The germline gives CDR1 SGDLS, CDR2 YYNGEE. CDR3 protein: CASSVLTANYGYTF. The CDR3 nucleotides are TGTGCCAGCAGCGTACTGACAGCTAACTATGGCTACACCTTC.

The chain uses TRBV25-1 and TRBJ1-4; D perhaps matches TRBD1 (6 bases). Germline-derived CDR1 and CDR2 are MGHDK and SYGVNS. There are 15 residues in the CDR3. The ends were cut back, 4 bases at V and 6 bases at J, with 15 bases in the middle. The CDR3 DNA follows: TGTGCCAGCAGTGGGGACAAAGGGCCCTATGAAAAACTGTTTTTT. Its translation: CASSGDKGPYEKLFF.

The table lists this clone with a count of one. The chain recombines TRBV2 with TRBJ2-7; tentative D call: TRBD1 (5 bases). V lost 0 bases, J lost 6 bases, and 21 bases lay in between. This CDR3 comprises 17 residues. The germline CDR1 and CDR2 sequences are SNHLY and FYNNEI. CDR3 in amino acids: CASSEALSASNQGEQYV. CDR3 in DNA: TGTGCCAGCAGTGAAGCGCTTTCAGCATCCAATCAGGGCGAGCAGTACGTC.

The rearrangement uses TRBV2 and TRBJ2-1, with 7 bases aligning to TRBD2. This CDR3 contains 17 residues. Germline loops: CDR1 SNHLY, CDR2 FYNNEI. The J segment lost 7 bases and the V segment lost 6 bases, leaving 18 bases of the junction unmatched. Here the CDR3 DNA reads TGTGCCAGCAGGCAGACGGGAGGACTAGGTATTCGGAATGAGCAGTTCTTC. Its protein product is CASRQTGGLGIRNEQFF.

This clone was picked up a small number of times. V usage is TRBV6-2 or TRBV6-3 and J usage is TRBJ2-7; TRBD2 matches at 10 bases. The germline V gene has CDR1 MNHEY and CDR2 SVGEGT. V lost 3 bases to trimming and J lost 5 bases; unmatched junction nucleotides: 16. The CDR3 consists of 18 residues. The CDR3 nucleotides read TGTGCCAGCAGTTATGGAGAGGGGCTAGCGGGAGTTCTCCACGAGCAGTACGTC. Amino acid sequence: CASSYGEGLAGVLHEQYV.

V gene TRBV3-1 (or the pseudogene TRBV3-2) combines with J gene TRBJ2-3; TRBD2 aligns across 10 bases. The CDR3 loop spans 17 amino acids. The ends lost 5 bases at V and 1 base at J; junction bases unmatched: 9. The V gene's germline CDR1 is LGHDT and CDR2 YNNKEL (reference sequence). The CDR3 DNA reads as TGTGCCAGCAGCGAATCCGGGACTAGCGCACGCACAGATACGCAGTATTTT. Translated: CASSESGTSARTDTQYF.

The gene calls are TRBV5-6 and TRBJ1-2, with a tentative D call TRBD1 (6 bases). Germline assignment: CDR1 SGHDT and CDR2 YYEEEE. Trimming removed 3 bases from V and 4 bases from J, with 16 bases in between. The CDR3 consists of 15 residues. The CDR3, as DNA: TGTGCCAGCAGCTCCTATCGAACAGGGAGCTATGGCTACACCTTC. Its translation: CASSSYRTGSYGYTF.

The chain employs TRBV5-6 and TRBJ2-7; D ambiguous. V was cut by 2 bases and J by 7 bases, with 7 bases left in between. Germline V gene data show CDR1 as SGHDT and CDR2 as YYEEEE. This CDR3 has 11 amino acids. The DNA of the CDR3 is TGTGCCAGCAGCTTTTTTATTGAGCAGTACTTC. It codes for CASSFFIEQYF.

The J gene is TRBJ2-6, the V gene TRBV2, with 11 bases matching TRBD1. Trimming at V came to 8 bases and at J to 0 bases, leaving 6 bases not matched to a gene. CDR1 SNHLY and CDR2 FYNNEI come from the germline V gene. This CDR3 is built from 17 residues. The CDR3 region has the DNA TGTGCCAGCCGCTGGGACAGGGGGGGCTCTGGGGCCAACGTCCTGACTTTC. Amino acid sequence: CASRWDRGGSGANVLTF.

This clone was observed a few times. This chain links TRBV7-3 with TRBJ2-1; D might be TRBD2 (5 bases). The CDR3 sequence is 14 residues long. Germline V lookup: CDR1 SGHTA, CDR2 FQGTGA. V was trimmed by 5 bases and J by 0 bases, leaving 8 bases between them. The CDR3 spells CASSHSGSYNEQFF. CDR3 DNA sequence: TGTGCCAGCAGCCACAGCGGCTCCTACAATGAGCAGTTCTTC. Full variable domain (missing parts from reference TRBV7-3 and TRBJ2-1): GAGVSQTPSNKVTEKGKYVELRCDPISGHTALYWYRQSLGQGPEFLIYFQGTGAADDSGLPNDRFFAVRPEGSVSTLKIQRTERGDSAVYLCASSHSGSYNEQFFGPGTRLTVL.

In this sample, this clone turned up once. The rearrangement joins TRBV9 to TRBJ1-3; D possibly corresponds to TRBD1 (5 bases). V lost 3 bases to trimming and J lost 0 bases, with 7 bases between them. This CDR3 is 14 amino acids long. Germline loops: CDR1 SGDLS, CDR2 YYNGEE. The CDR3 here is CASSDDSSGNTIYF. The CDR3 coding sequence is TGTGCCAGCAGCGACGACAGCTCTGGAAACACCATATATTTT.

The V call is TRBV5-4, the J call TRBJ1-6; 9 bases map to TRBD1. Germline V lookup: CDR1 SGHNT, CDR2 YYREEE (reference sequence). V gave up 3 bases and J gave up 14 bases; unmatched junction bases: 18. CDR3 length equals 17 residues. The CDR3: CASSWGGQGTGRGALHF. CDR3 DNA: TGTGCCAGCAGCTGGGGGGGACAGGGTACGGGCAGGGGAGCCCTCCACTTT.

This chain connects TRBV3-1 (or the pseudogene TRBV3-2) to TRBJ1-6, with D maybe TRBD1 (6 bases). This CDR3 has 15 residues. Trimming removed 4 bases at V and 9 bases at J, with 16 bases between. Germline CDR1 reads LGHDT; CDR2 reads YNNKEL (reference sequence). The DNA of the CDR3 is TGTGCCAGCAGCCTCTTCCCCGGCAGGGGTTCACCCCTCCACTTT. As protein: CASSLFPGRGSPLHF.